This T cell receptor beta chain was found in a study of human T cells and chemical hapten exposure. After removal of 5 bases from V and 3 bases from J, the junction contained 15 bases not matched to a gene. The CDR3 sequence is 17 residues long. CDR1 MNHEY and CDR2 SMNVEV come from the germline V gene (reference sequence). Worth noting for this clonotype: A much bigger clone sits one base away, suggesting this may be a read error.

Stated time point: patch test 1, 2 weeks after DPC sensitization. Documented treatment: therapeutic diphenylcyclopropenone sensitization with weekly scalp DPC. TCRdb re-called the RACE reads through MiXCR, storing one row per CDR3 protein. The sample has approximately 82,000 distinct CDR3 sequences, approximately 12% seen once. This material consisted of whole blood, taken in connection with sensitization to the hapten diphenylcyclopropenone (DPC). The genes are TRBV27 and TRBJ2-7; 8 bases line up with TRBD1. The sequence was collected from a woman in her fifties or sixties with alopecia areata. Some clones in this sample may be carry-over from other donors' samples. For the CDR3, the DNA is TGTGCCAGCAGTCCAACACATACAGGGGGAATTTACTACGAGCAGTACTTC. Protein sequence: CASSPTHTGGIYYEQYF.